These 19 T cell receptor beta chains originate from one sample sequenced in a study of monozygotic twins with inflammatory bowel disease. Reanalyzing the 5' RACE reads, TCRdb keeps one entry per CDR3 protein, without DNA. The sample's table shows 120,000 to 150,000 distinct CDR3 sequences. Sequenced material: blood. Source of these receptors: a human donor with ulcerative colitis or Crohn's disease, or a healthy co-twin of an affected twin (not recorded which).

The rearrangement uses TRBV12-3 or TRBV12-4 and TRBJ1-1; TCRdb selects TRBD1, and the lack of DNA leaves this call unchecked. CDR3 length equals 13 residues. Here the CDR3 reads CASSFLLGTEAFF.

The chain has TRBV20-1 and TRBJ2-1; there is no DNA to check the TCRdb D call of TRBD1. Germline CDR1 reads DFQATT; CDR2 reads SNEGSKA (reference sequence). The CDR3 consists of 17 residues. CDR3 sequence: CSARGVGHNNEGNEQFF.

The rearrangement uses TRBV9 and TRBJ2-3; lacking DNA, the TRBD1 call made by TCRdb goes unchecked. Germline CDR1 is SGDLS and CDR2 is YYNGEE. The CDR3 is made up of 15 amino acids. The CDR3 reads CASSVWAGGTDTQYF.

This chain connects TRBV12-3 or TRBV12-4 to TRBJ2-7; TCRdb outputs TRBD1, but without DNA this stays unchecked. The CDR3 length is 14 residues. The CDR3 sequence: CASSFDLSSYEQYF.

V gene TRBV5-6 combines with J gene TRBJ2-7; TCRdb's D call, TRBD1, is unchecked because there is no DNA. The germline V gene has CDR1 SGHDT and CDR2 YYEEEE. The CDR3 is 13 amino acids. CDR3 in amino acids: CASSPTGAGEQYF. Complete variable domain (other parts from reference TRBV5-6 and TRBJ2-7): DAGVTQSPTHLIKTRGQQVTLRCSPKSGHDTVSWYQQALGQGPQFIFQYYEEEERQRGNFPDRFSGHQFPNYSSELNVNALLLGDSALYLCASSPTGAGEQYFGPGTRLTVT.

This chain's CDR3 is CASSFRGTREQYF. This rearrangement joins TRBV7-2 to TRBJ2-7. The CDR3 consists of 13 residues. Germline loops: CDR1 SGHTA, CDR2 FQGNSA.

The CDR3 spells CASSQELLDTQYF. The chain employs TRBV4-1 and TRBJ2-3. Germline loops: CDR1 MGHRA, CDR2 YSYEKL. The CDR3 has 13 amino acids.

The CDR3 protein is CASSSSDRTTNEKLFF. The chain links TRBV5-1 to TRBJ1-4; lacking DNA, the TRBD1 call made by TCRdb goes unchecked. CDR3 length: 16 amino acids. Germline V gene lookup returns CDR1 SGHRS and CDR2 YFSETQ.

J is TRBJ1-1 and V is TRBV7-2. Germline-derived CDR1 and CDR2 are SGHTA and FQGNSA. The CDR3 runs 14 residues. CDR3 sequence: CASSRSQGWTEAFF.

The chain couples TRBV5-1 to TRBJ2-1; the D call from TCRdb, TRBD1, cannot be confirmed without DNA. The V gene's germline CDR1 is SGHRS and CDR2 YFSETQ. CDR3 length: 16 amino acids. CDR3 residues: CASSPNTGGEWYEQFF.

CDR3 sequence reads: CASSSGTLPEQYF. The V and J genes are TRBV12-3 or TRBV12-4 and TRBJ2-7; TCRdb gives TRBD2 as the D gene, but with no DNA this cannot be confirmed. This CDR3 spans 13 amino acids.

The chain recombines TRBV20-1 with TRBJ2-2. CDR1 is DFQATT, CDR2 SNEGSKA, per germline (reference sequence). The CDR3 totals 12 residues. CDR3 sequence reads: CSWARSAGELFF.

This chain's CDR3 is CASSLSVNTGELFF. The chain has TRBV7-3 and TRBJ2-2. Looked up from germline, CDR1 is SGHTA and CDR2 is FQGTGA. CDR3 length: 14 amino acids.

The gene calls are TRBV7-9 and TRBJ2-7; TCRdb selects TRBD1, and the lack of DNA leaves this call unchecked. Germline CDR1 SEHNR, CDR2 FQNEAQ (reference sequence). The CDR3 spans 15 residues. This CDR3 reads CASSSWDRGGYEQYF.

The CDR3: CASSLAYARNIQYF. The V gene is TRBV5-1, the J gene TRBJ2-4. The CDR3 is 14 amino acids. Germline CDR1 SGHRS, CDR2 YFSETQ.

The CDR3 region is CAWRVKQGSGEKLFF. The J gene is TRBJ1-4, the V gene TRBV30; no DNA is available, so the TRBD1 call from TCRdb remains unchecked. The CDR3 covers 15 residues. CDR1 and CDR2 from the germline V gene are GTSNPN and SVGIG (reference sequence).

J is TRBJ2-5 and V is TRBV7-2; TCRdb picks TRBD2, but there is no DNA to check that call. Germline V lookup: CDR1 SGHTA, CDR2 FQGNSA. CDR3 size: 15 residues. The CDR3 protein is CASSFMRGGLETQYF.

This chain links TRBV11-1 with TRBJ2-7; checking the TCRdb D call of TRBD1 is not possible without DNA. The germline CDR1 and CDR2 sequences are SGHAT and FQDESV (reference sequence). CDR3 length: 20 residues. The CDR3 here is CASSLAQGQGAIWITYEQYF.

The chain recombines TRBV2 with TRBJ2-3; TCRdb proposes TRBD2, but this gene call is untestable without DNA. Germline V gene data show CDR1 as SNHLY and CDR2 as FYNNEI. This CDR3 comprises 19 residues. This CDR3 reads CASSQTGLAGGSVADTQYF.